Below, 25 T cell receptor beta chains from the same sample are listed, as sequenced in a study of shared clonotypes between healthy human individuals. Method: immunoSEQ multiplex PCR; TCRdb's copy keeps in-frame clones and lacks some. The sample lists fewer than 600,000 clones, about four fifths occurring once. Material for sequencing was PBMCs. Every receptor here comes from a woman aged 40 to 50 in good health. Some clones in this sample may be carry-over from other donors' samples.

The CDR3 is CASSHDRVSSTGELFF. The CDR3 DNA is TGTGCCAGCAGCCACGACAGGGTCTCATCGACCGGGGAGCTGTTTTTT. The chain recombines TRBV9 with TRBJ2-2, with 7 bases that match TRBD1. This CDR3 contains 16 residues. The ends lost 4 bases at V and 5 bases at J; junction bases unmatched: 11. In germline, CDR1 is SGDLS, CDR2 YYNGEE.

The gene calls are TRBV7-2 and TRBJ1-1; D call uncertain. The CDR3 extends over 13 amino acids. Deletions cut 5 bases from V and 1 base from J, with 8 bases between. Germline CDR1 is SGHTA and CDR2 is FQGNSA. In nucleotides, the CDR3 is TGTGCCAGCAGCGCCGGGAGGAACACTGAAGCTTTCTTT. It encodes CASSAGRNTEAFF.

In the case of this clone: This likely stems from a read error, as it lies one base from a far larger clone. This chain links TRBV7-2 with TRBJ2-7, with D unclear. Germline CDR1 and CDR2: SGHTA and FQGNSA. This CDR3 has 15 amino acids. V lost 3 bases to trimming and J lost 1 base, with 13 bases between them. CDR3 loop: CASSFDPTGSYEQYF. The CDR3 nucleotides read TGTGCCAGCAGCTTCGACCCTACTGGTTCCTACGAGCAGTACTTC.

The chain uses TRBV6-4 and TRBJ2-7; 9 nucleotides align to TRBD2. This CDR3 has 19 amino acids. CDR1 is MRHNA and CDR2 is SNTAGT in the germline V gene. The J segment lost 3 bases and the V segment lost 3 bases, leaving 18 bases of the junction unmatched. CDR3 loop: CASSESFGYLAGEVYEQYF. CDR3 in DNA: TGTGCCAGCAGTGAGTCTTTTGGTTACTTAGCGGGAGAAGTCTACGAGCAGTACTTC.

The chain links TRBV4-2 to TRBJ2-1; D may be TRBD1 (6 bases). CDR3 size: 15 residues. V was shortened by 3 bases and J by 5 bases, with 14 bases between the two germline ends. Germline loops: CDR1 LGHNA, CDR2 YNFKEQ. DNA of the CDR3: TGTGCCAGCAGCCATCCGGGACACACAGACAATGAGCAGTTCTTC. It yields the protein CASSHPGHTDNEQFF.

V and J are TRBV5-6 and TRBJ2-7; TRBD2 aligns across 14 bases. Trimming cost V 4 bases and J 2 bases; bases outside gene matches: 14. CDR1 and CDR2 from the germline V gene are SGHDT and YYEEEE. The CDR3 spans 19 residues. The DNA of the CDR3 is TGTGCCAGCAGCCCCCAGCCGGGACTAGCGGGAGAAAACGCCTACGAGCAGTACTTC. Translated, it gives CASSPQPGLAGENAYEQYF.

This clone appeared a few times. The rearrangement uses TRBV6-1 and TRBJ2-7; 10 bases line up with TRBD1. The germline V gene has CDR1 MNHNS and CDR2 SASEGT. V lost 1 base and J lost 3; bases outside the gene matches: 0. The CDR3 totals 14 residues. The CDR3 loop is CASSEGTGGYEQYF. CDR3 sequence (DNA): TGTGCCAGCAGTGAAGGGACAGGGGGCTACGAGCAGTACTTC.

The chain joins TRBV29-1 to TRBJ1-4; D ambiguous. V shed 3 bases and J shed 7 bases, with 6 bases lying between them. The germline gives CDR1 SQVTM, CDR2 ANQGSEA. The CDR3 spans 11 residues. The CDR3 DNA reads TGCAGCGTTGAGGGCAGTGAAAAACTGTTTTTT. It specifies CSVEGSEKLFF.

The chain is built from TRBV7-8 and TRBJ2-7; a possible D gene is TRBD1 (7 bases). The CDR3 consists of 13 residues. CDR1 SGHVS and CDR2 FQNEAQ come from the germline V gene. V was pared by 8 bases and J by 4 bases, with 15 bases between. The CDR3 coding sequence is TGTGCCAGCCTCGTATCAGGGGGGTACGAGCAGTACTTC. Its translation is CASLVSGGYEQYF.

The chain joins TRBV25-1 to TRBJ2-3; 9 bases line up with TRBD1. Germline CDR1 reads MGHDK; CDR2 reads SYGVNS. CDR3 length equals 13 residues. V was clipped by 4 bases and J by 7 bases; unmatched bases: 3. CDR3 nucleotide sequence: TGTGCCAGCAGTGTAACAGGGGGCAATACGCAGTATTTT. Protein sequence: CASSVTGGNTQYF.

This clone was detected once. The chain has TRBV5-1 and TRBJ2-2; 8 bases align to TRBD1. Trimming cost V 4 bases and J 8 bases; bases outside gene matches: 4. The germline gives CDR1 SGHRS, CDR2 YFSETQ. This CDR3 is built from 13 residues. The CDR3 coding sequence is TGCGCCAGCAGCACAACAGGGGGAGGGGAGCTGTTTTTT. Amino acid sequence: CASSTTGGGELFF.

This rearrangement joins TRBV14 to TRBJ2-5, with TRBD2 matching over 7 bases. There are 13 residues in the CDR3. Looked up from germline, CDR1 is SGHDN and CDR2 is FVKESK. The V segment lost 5 bases and the J segment 5 bases; nucleotides outside the gene matches: 5. CDR3 nucleotides: TGTGCCAGCAGCGGACTAGTGGTCGAGACCCAGTACTTC. Its protein is CASSGLVVETQYF.

This clone showed up just a few times. The V gene is TRBV28, the J gene TRBJ2-3; D gene uncertain. The CDR3 runs 12 residues. CDR1 and CDR2 from the germline V gene are MDHEN and SYDVKM. V was cut by 6 bases and J by 4 bases, with 8 bases left in between. DNA of the CDR3: TGTGCCAGCAGCACCCGACCAGATACGCAGTATTTT. It translates to CASSTRPDTQYF.

This sequence joins TRBV4-1 and TRBJ2-7, with 11 positions matching TRBD2. Germline V gene data show CDR1 as MGHRA and CDR2 as YSYEKL. CDR3 length: 13 amino acids. The V segment lost 6 bases and the J segment 2 bases; nucleotides outside the gene matches: 0. CDR3 DNA sequence: TGCGCCAGCAGTAGCGGGAGGGCCTACGAGCAGTACTTC. This translates into CASSSGRAYEQYF.

Points on this clone: A much larger clone sits a single nucleotide away, making a read error possible. This same CDR3 is encoded by further DNA sequences in the sample. The chain recombines TRBV2 with TRBJ1-1; D is uncertain. This CDR3 spans 13 amino acids. Trimming stripped 2 bases from V and 1 base from J, with 5 bases between. Germline lookup yields CDR1 SNHLY and CDR2 FYNNEI. The DNA of the CDR3 is TGTGCCAGCAGTGAACTCCCGAACACTGAAGCTTTCTTT. Its translation is CASSELPNTEAFF.

The chain couples TRBV28 to TRBJ1-4, with D tentatively TRBD1 (5 bases). CDR3 length: 16 residues. Deletions cut 5 bases from V and 2 bases from J, with 15 bases between. Germline values: CDR1 MDHEN, CDR2 SYDVKM. The CDR3 coding sequence is TGTGCCAGCAGTGAATCTGGGGGAGGCACTAATGAAAAACTGTTTTTT. Translating it yields CASSESGGGTNEKLFF.

The V call is TRBV30, the J call TRBJ2-1, with 13 bases matching TRBD2. From germline, CDR1 is GTSNPN and CDR2 SVGIG (reference sequence). The CDR3 covers 15 residues. Trimming removed 2 bases from V and 5 bases from J; junction bases left unmatched: 3. The CDR3: CAWSPGLAGDNEQFF. As DNA, the CDR3 is TGTGCCTGGAGTCCCGGACTAGCGGGAGACAATGAGCAGTTCTTC.

The chain is built from TRBV29-1 and TRBJ1-2; D possibly corresponds to TRBD1 (6 bases). V was pared by 3 bases and J by 4 bases, with 18 bases between. The CDR3 sequence is 15 residues long. From germline, CDR1 is SQVTM and CDR2 ANQGSEA. The CDR3 is CSVDVARGSGYGYTF. In DNA, the CDR3 is TGCAGCGTTGACGTTGCCAGGGGAAGTGGCTATGGCTACACCTTC.

This clone was seen many times. The rearrangement uses TRBV4-2 and TRBJ2-5, with 9 bases fitting TRBD2. This CDR3 spans 15 amino acids. The germline V gene has CDR1 LGHNA and CDR2 YNFKEQ. The ends lost 1 base at V and 4 bases at J; junction bases unmatched: 4. The CDR3: CASSQVSGRTETQYF. The CDR3 bases are TGTGCCAGCAGCCAAGTCAGCGGGAGGACAGAGACCCAGTACTTC.

The J gene is TRBJ2-5, the V gene TRBV9, with a possible D match to TRBD1 (5 bases). The CDR3 is made up of 15 amino acids. Germline CDR1 is SGDLS and CDR2 is YYNGEE. V was shortened by 3 bases and J by 3 bases, with 15 bases between the two germline ends. The CDR3 spells CASSGQGAWEETQYF. CDR3 nucleotide sequence: TGTGCCAGCAGCGGGCAAGGGGCCTGGGAAGAGACCCAGTACTTC.

The chain is built from TRBV11-2 and TRBJ1-2; D ambiguous. CDR1 SGHAT and CDR2 FQNNGV come from the germline V gene. V gave up 1 base and J gave up 0 bases, with 9 bases separating them. The CDR3 loop spans 15 amino acids. CDR3 sequence reads: CASSLVYRTNYGYTF. For the CDR3, the DNA is TGTGCCAGCAGCTTAGTTTACAGAACTAACTATGGCTACACCTTC. Using reference TRBV11-2 and TRBJ1-2 for the parts outside the CDR3, the full variable domain is EAGVAQSPRYKIIEKRQSVAFWCNPISGHATLYWYQQILGQGPKLLIQFQNNGVVDDSQLPKDRFSAERLKGVDSTLKIQPAKLEDSAVYLCASSLVYRTNYGYTFGSGTRLTVV.

This clone was detected once. The gene calls are TRBV7-6 and TRBJ2-7, with D possibly TRBD2 on 5 matching bases. The CDR3 is 15 residues long. With 8 bases removed from V and 1 base from J, the gap between germline ends came to 18 bases. Per germline, CDR1 SGHVS and CDR2 FNYEAQ. Here the CDR3 DNA reads TGTGCCAGCCGCCTGGGCGCGGGCAGATCCTACGAGCAGTACTTC. This sequence encodes CASRLGAGRSYEQYF.

V is TRBV19 and J is TRBJ1-1; D not resolved. The V and J ends lost 4 bases and 1 base respectively, with 13 bases between them. Looked up from germline, CDR1 is LNHDA and CDR2 is SQIVND (reference sequence). The CDR3 covers 15 residues. The CDR3 sequence is CASSTNRPENTEAFF. In DNA form, the CDR3 reads TGTGCCAGTAGTACTAACCGGCCCGAGAACACTGAAGCTTTCTTT. Filled out from reference TRBV19 and TRBJ1-1, the complete variable domain reads DGGITQSPKYLFRKEGQNVTLSCEQNLNHDAMYWYRQDPGQGLRLIYYSQIVNDFQKGDIAEGYSVSREKKESFPLTVTSAQKNPTAFYLCASSTNRPENTEAFFGQGTRLTVV.

The rearrangement joins TRBV6-1 to TRBJ2-7; D gene uncertain. Trimming left V 0 bases short and J 2 bases short, with 8 bases between. This CDR3 region has 14 residues. Germline values: CDR1 MNHNS, CDR2 SASEGT. CDR3 region: CASSEARRAYEQYF. CDR3 sequence (DNA): TGTGCCAGCAGTGAAGCTCGGAGAGCCTACGAGCAGTACTTC.

The J gene is TRBJ1-3, the V gene TRBV21-1; the table assigns TRBD1, which was not confirmed against the DNA. TRBV21-1 is tagged as a pseudogene. The CDR3 totals 16 residues. The CDR3 loop is CASTQTPGQQVDTIYF. CDR3 nucleotides: TGTGCCAGCACCCAAACCCCAGGACAGCAGGTAGACACCATATATTTT.